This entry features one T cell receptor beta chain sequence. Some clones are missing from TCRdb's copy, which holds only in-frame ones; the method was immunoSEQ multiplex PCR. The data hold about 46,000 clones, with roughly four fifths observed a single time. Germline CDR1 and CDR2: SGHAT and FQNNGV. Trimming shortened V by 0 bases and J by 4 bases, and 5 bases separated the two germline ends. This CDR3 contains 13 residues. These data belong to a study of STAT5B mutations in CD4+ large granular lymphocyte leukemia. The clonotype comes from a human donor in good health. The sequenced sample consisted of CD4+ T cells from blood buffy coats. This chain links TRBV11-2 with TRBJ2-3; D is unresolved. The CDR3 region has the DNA TGTGCCAGCAGCTTAGATGGGGCAGATACGCAGTATTTT. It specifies CASSLDGADTQYF.